This T cell receptor beta chain appears in the sequencing data of a study of T cell responses to AZD1222 COVID-19 vaccine. Sequenced by immunoSEQ multiplex PCR; TCRdb stores in-frame clones only, minus some. The sample shows over 130,000 clones, 70% to 90% of them seen only once. Germline loops: CDR1 SGHAT, CDR2 FQNNGV. Trimming removed 4 bases from V and 2 bases from J; junction bases left unmatched: 6. The CDR3 extends over 17 amino acids. Study-level results: Mostly white British, mostly female donors; authors suggested clonal diversity may be underestimated.

Details on this clone: What it binds is unknown.

Second-dose schedules of about 4 or about 12 weeks were combined. Sequenced material: peripheral blood, taken 28 days after the second AZD1222 dose. The chain joins TRBV11-2 to TRBJ2-2, with 11 nucleotides matching TRBD2. This TCR came from an adult who received the AZD1222 COVID-19 vaccine. Here the CDR3 reads CASSYRRLAGNTGELFF. Written as DNA, the CDR3 is TGTGCCAGCAGCTACCGACGACTAGCGGGAAACACCGGGGAGCTGTTTTTT.